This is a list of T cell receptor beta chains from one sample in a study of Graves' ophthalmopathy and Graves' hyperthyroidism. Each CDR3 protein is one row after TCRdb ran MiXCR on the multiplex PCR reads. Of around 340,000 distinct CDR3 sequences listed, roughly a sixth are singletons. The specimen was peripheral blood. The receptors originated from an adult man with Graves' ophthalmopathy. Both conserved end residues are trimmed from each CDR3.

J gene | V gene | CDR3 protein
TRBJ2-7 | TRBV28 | ASSFTLGQNSYEQY
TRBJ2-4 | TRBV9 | ASSKDPRDTSPIQY
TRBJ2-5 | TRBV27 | ASSLAQGETQY
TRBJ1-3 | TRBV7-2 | ASSDPRVGNTIY
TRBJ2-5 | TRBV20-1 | SAPRQGAKTQY
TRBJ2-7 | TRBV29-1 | SVEDGTSGNRDEQY
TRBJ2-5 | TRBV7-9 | ASSPRGDYQETQY
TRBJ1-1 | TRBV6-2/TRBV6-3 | ASSYDRRFTEAF
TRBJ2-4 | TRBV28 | ASSPRTSATKNIQY
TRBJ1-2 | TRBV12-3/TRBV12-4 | ASSLASPSYGYT
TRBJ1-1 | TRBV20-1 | SAKLGGNTEAF
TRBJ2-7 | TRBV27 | ASSFTGTGSSYEQY
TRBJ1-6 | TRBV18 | ASSASRDSPLH
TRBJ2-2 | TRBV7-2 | ASSLLQGGAGELF
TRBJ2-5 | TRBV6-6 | ASSYRPAGETQY
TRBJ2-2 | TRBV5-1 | ASSSTGSFGELF
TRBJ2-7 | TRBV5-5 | ASSYGTAAYEQY
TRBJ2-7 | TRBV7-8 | ASSHGLAVALRDEQY
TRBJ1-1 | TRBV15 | ATSLRTENTEAF
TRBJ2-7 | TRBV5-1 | ASSGDGQSSYEQY
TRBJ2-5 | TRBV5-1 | ASSRDEVTQY
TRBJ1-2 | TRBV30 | VWSAPGYI
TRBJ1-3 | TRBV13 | ASSHPGGNTIY
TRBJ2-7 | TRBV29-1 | SVSMGGAYEQY
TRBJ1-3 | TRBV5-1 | ASSFDAQGAGGNTIY
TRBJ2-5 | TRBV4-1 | ASSPGTLGQETQY
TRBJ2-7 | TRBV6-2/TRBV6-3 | ASSRKLRDSLYEQY
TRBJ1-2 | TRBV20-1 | SASVAGEGYGYI
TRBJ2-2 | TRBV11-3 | ASSHRQGPTGELF
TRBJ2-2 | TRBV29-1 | SVVWASTGELF
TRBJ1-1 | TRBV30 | AWSPSGIEAF
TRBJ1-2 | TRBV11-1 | ASSLTGPPAGYT
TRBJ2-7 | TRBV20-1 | SARDSGPPYEQY
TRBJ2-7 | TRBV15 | ATSRDLYRVSSYEQY